Shown below are 22 T cell receptor beta chains from a single sample sequenced in a study of cytomegalovirus exposure and HLA in healthy donors (dated by TCRdb to 2015 to 2018). Libraries were constructed by the immunoSEQ multiplex PCR assay. A mixture of 60 forward primers for TCR Vbeta segments and 13 reverse primers for TCR Jbeta segments was used in the multiplex PCR. TCRdb obtained this table from immuneACCESS and retained in-frame rearrangements with V and J assigned. These tables miss some clones; where compared with another copy, unresolved V genes account for less than half of the shortfall, and the remainder is unexplained. The sample table holds about 140,000 clones, of which 70% to 80% were seen once. The ten most abundant clones make up about 1.7% of the sample. Sequencing was performed on PBMCs. These receptor sequences come from a female donor in good health and CMV-seronegative.

The V call is TRBV7-9, the J call TRBJ2-3; 8 nucleotides line up with TRBD2. The CDR3 totals 18 residues. In germline, CDR1 is SEHNR, CDR2 FQNEAQ (reference sequence). The ends lost 5 bases at V and 4 bases at J; junction bases unmatched: 17. The chain's CDR3 is CASSRSSGPTTFSDTQYF. In nucleotides, the CDR3 is TGTGCCAGCAGCCGTTCTAGCGGGCCCACTACCTTTTCAGATACGCAGTATTTT.

The CDR3 reads CASNRDRGPGELFF. Here the CDR3 DNA reads TGTGCCAGCAACCGGGACAGGGGCCCCGGGGAGCTGTTTTTT. This chain connects TRBV2 to TRBJ2-2, with 10 bases identical to TRBD1. Germline loops: CDR1 SNHLY, CDR2 FYNNEI. J was trimmed by 6 bases and V by 7 bases; bases with no gene match: 5. This CDR3 region has 14 residues.

This clone occurred a few times. The chain carries TRBV7-8 and TRBJ2-7, with D perhaps matching TRBD2 (5 bases). Trimming removed 1 base at V and 0 bases at J, with 10 bases between. The CDR3 is made up of 15 amino acids. The germline V gene has CDR1 SGHVS and CDR2 FQNEAQ. The CDR3 DNA sequence: TGTGCCAGCAGCTTAGGCAGGAGGAGCTCCTACGAGCAGTACTTC. Protein: CASSLGRRSSYEQYF.

V usage is TRBV6-1 and J usage is TRBJ2-7; 11 nucleotides agree with TRBD1. The germline V gene encodes CDR1 MNHNS and CDR2 SASEGT. CDR3 length equals 15 residues. V gave up 5 bases and J gave up 3 bases; unmatched junction bases: 6. The CDR3 sequence: CASSRPGQGDYEQYF. Here the CDR3 DNA reads TGTGCCAGCAGTCGCCCGGGACAGGGGGACTACGAGCAGTACTTC.

The rearrangement joins TRBV5-6 to TRBJ2-2; the match to TRBD1 covers 8 bases. V trimming: 4 bases; J trimming: 2 bases; junction bases outside the gene matches: 7. The CDR3 has 16 amino acids. CDR1 and CDR2 from the germline V gene are SGHDT and YYEEEE. DNA for the CDR3: TGTGCCAGCAGCCCAGTTGACAGGGGCAACACCGGGGAGCTGTTTTTT. It translates to CASSPVDRGNTGELFF. The full variable domain, with the rest looked up from reference TRBV5-6 and TRBJ2-2, is DAGVTQSPTHLIKTRGQQVTLRCSPKSGHDTVSWYQQALGQGPQFIFQYYEEEERQRGNFPDRFSGHQFPNYSSELNVNALLLGDSALYLCASSPVDRGNTGELFFGEGSRLTVL.

This clone occurred once. The chain carries TRBV29-1 and TRBJ1-5; D possibly corresponds to TRBD1 (6 bases). V was clipped by 5 bases and J by 2 bases, with 13 bases between them. The CDR3 covers 14 residues. CDR1 and CDR2 (germline): SQVTM, ANQGSEA. The CDR3 region is CSVTAGDGNQPQHF. The CDR3 DNA is TGCAGCGTTACGGCAGGGGATGGCAATCAGCCCCAGCATTTT.

The V and J genes are TRBV19 and TRBJ2-3; possible D gene TRBD2, 7 bases. CDR1 LNHDA and CDR2 SQIVND come from the germline V gene (reference sequence). There are 18 residues in the CDR3. The ends were cut back, 5 bases at V and 1 base at J, with 22 bases in the middle. As DNA, the CDR3 is TGTGCCAGTAGTTTCGGGGGGCAACCGGCTCTCCGCACAGATACGCAGTATTTT. It yields the protein CASSFGGQPALRTDTQYF.

The chain uses TRBV19 and TRBJ1-4, with 8 bases that match TRBD1. The ends lost 4 bases at V and 12 bases at J; junction bases unmatched: 13. This CDR3 contains 15 residues. Germline-derived CDR1 and CDR2 are LNHDA and SQIVND (reference sequence). The chain's CDR3 is CASSTTTGTGSQLFF. The CDR3 coding sequence is TGTGCCAGTAGTACAACAACCGGGACAGGTTCGCAACTGTTTTTT.

The rearrangement joins TRBV18 to TRBJ2-7; tentatively, D is TRBD1 (5 bases). The CDR3 is 13 residues long. Trimming left V 3 bases short and J 3 bases short, with 9 bases between. Germline CDR1 and CDR2: KGHSH and LQKENI. The chain's CDR3 is CASSPSDIYEQYF. The DNA for the CDR3 is TGTGCCAGCTCACCTTCGGACATCTACGAGCAGTACTTC.

This clone has just one count. This chain joins TRBV7-6 and TRBJ1-3; tentative D call: TRBD1 (5 bases). Germline V gene lookup returns CDR1 SGHVS and CDR2 FNYEAQ. The length of the CDR3 is 17 residues. Trimming took off 0 bases at V and 2 bases at J, with 14 bases between the two ends. CDR3 amino acids: CASSLAAQGIPGNTIYF. The DNA of the CDR3 is TGTGCCAGCAGCTTAGCGGCCCAGGGAATTCCTGGAAACACCATATATTTT. The variable domain in full, with the rest retrieved from reference TRBV7-6 and TRBJ1-3, is GAGVSQSPRYKVTKRGQDVALRCDPISGHVSLYWYRQALGQGPEFLTYFNYEAQQDKSGLPNDRFSAERPEGSISTLTIQRTEQRDSAMYRCASSLAAQGIPGNTIYFGEGSWLTVV.

This clone has a single count. The chain is built from TRBV11-3 and TRBJ1-4, with D perhaps TRBD1 (6 bases). The CDR3 is made up of 15 amino acids. V was pared by 8 bases and J by 4 bases, with 17 bases between. CDR1 is SGHNT and CDR2 is YENEEA in the germline V gene. In nucleotides, the CDR3 is TGTGCCAGCCGTTTGCAGCCCAGGGGTAATGAAAAACTGTTTTTT. It codes for CASRLQPRGNEKLFF. Drawing the rest from reference TRBV11-3 and TRBJ1-4, the complete variable domain is EAGVVQSPRYKIIEKKQPVAFWCNPISGHNTLYWYLQNLGQGPELLIRYENEEAVDDSQLPKDRFSAERLKGVDSTLKIQPAELGDSAVYLCASRLQPRGNEKLFFGSGTQLSVL.

The chain has TRBV7-9 and TRBJ1-5; perhaps TRBD1 as D (5 bases). The germline V gene encodes CDR1 SEHNR and CDR2 FQNEAQ (reference sequence). The CDR3 sequence is 15 residues long. The V end was cut by 5 bases, the J end by 6 bases, with 17 bases between. CDR3 DNA sequence: TGTGCCAGCAGCGGACCGGGGGAGGGTCGTCAGCCCCAGCATTTT. Encoded protein: CASSGPGEGRQPQHF.

The chain is built from TRBV6-6 and TRBJ1-1; D unclear. V was clipped by 7 bases and J by 4 bases, with 13 bases between them. The CDR3 has 13 amino acids. Germline CDR1 is MNHNY and CDR2 is SVGAGI (reference sequence). CDR3 sequence: CASMEGLATEAFF. Written as DNA, the CDR3 is TGTGCCAGCATGGAGGGATTGGCCACTGAAGCTTTCTTT.

The J gene is TRBJ1-3, the V gene TRBV18; D not certain. V dropped 2 bases and J dropped 1 base, with 9 bases sitting between them. Germline CDR1 KGHSH, CDR2 LQKENI. The CDR3 covers 15 residues. CDR3 in amino acids: CASSPTEGSGNTIYF. CDR3 nucleotides: TGTGCCAGCTCACCAACAGAAGGATCTGGAAACACCATATATTTT.

The V gene is TRBV29-1, the J gene TRBJ2-5; no definite D call. This CDR3 region has 13 residues. V shed 7 bases and J shed 2 bases, with 14 bases lying between them. CDR1 and CDR2 from the germline V gene are SQVTM and ANQGSEA. The CDR3 protein is CSAGPRRQETQYF. As DNA, the CDR3 is TGCAGCGCTGGTCCGCGGCGGCAAGAGACCCAGTACTTC.

The gene calls are TRBV6-1 and TRBJ1-1; TRBD1 aligns across 7 bases. The CDR3 is 14 amino acids. V lost 8 bases to trimming and J lost 1 base; unmatched junction nucleotides: 7. Germline values: CDR1 MNHNS, CDR2 SASEGT. CDR3 DNA: TGTGCCAGCTCTATGTACAGGGGGAACACTGAAGCTTTCTTT. Its translation is CASSMYRGNTEAFF.

V gene TRBV21-1 combines with J gene TRBJ2-5; TRBD1 reflects the table's D call only, with no check against the DNA. TRBV21-1 is reported as a pseudogene. CDR3 length: 16 amino acids. CDR3 DNA: TGTGCCAGCAACCTAGTCCGGGACAGGGAAGAAGAGACCCAGTACTTC. It encodes CASNLVRDREEETQYF.

The V gene is TRBV28, the J gene TRBJ2-5, with 13 bases fitting TRBD2. The J call may be in error: the DNA end matches TRBJ2-7 better. CDR1 is MDHEN, CDR2 SYDVKM, per germline. The CDR3 consists of 18 residues. CDR3 coding DNA: TGTGCCAGCAGTTCCCGCGGGACTAGCGGGGCCTTTGGGTACGAGCAGTACTTC. Protein: CASSSRGTSGAFGYEQYF.

The rearrangement links TRBV9 to TRBJ2-3, with 9 nucleotides matching TRBD2. The ends lost 0 bases at V and 2 bases at J; junction bases unmatched: 16. CDR3 size: 20 residues. The germline V gene has CDR1 SGDLS and CDR2 YYNGEE. CDR3 DNA sequence: TGTGCCAGCAGCGTAGGGGGGCTAGCGGGAAGAGGGGGGTTCACAGATACGCAGTATTTT. Translated: CASSVGGLAGRGGFTDTQYF.

This clone was seen a few times. This chain uses TRBV6-1 with TRBJ2-1; weak D call: TRBD2 (6 bases). This CDR3 is built from 11 residues. Germline V lookup: CDR1 MNHNS, CDR2 SASEGT. Trimming stripped 0 bases from V and 14 bases from J, with 8 bases between. The CDR3 sequence: CASSEAGSKFF. CDR3 nucleotides: TGTGCCAGCAGTGAAGCCGGGAGTAAGTTCTTC.

V gene TRBV29-1 combines with J gene TRBJ1-6; 7 bases fit TRBD1. The CDR3 is 14 residues long. Looked up from germline, CDR1 is SQVTM and CDR2 is ANQGSEA. After removal of 6 bases from V and 9 bases from J, the junction contained 11 bases not matched to a gene. In DNA form, the CDR3 reads TGCAGCGTCTCGACAGGGCGGTCTTCTTCACCCCTCCACTTT. Amino acids: CSVSTGRSSSPLHF.

This clone was found a few times. The chain has TRBV6-1 and TRBJ1-1; a weak D match, TRBD1 (5 bases). The CDR3 is 17 amino acids. V gave up 4 bases and J gave up 3 bases, with 21 bases separating them. Germline V gene lookup returns CDR1 MNHNS and CDR2 SASEGT. The CDR3 region is CASSVIEPDISHTEAFF. CDR3 coding DNA: TGTGCCAGCAGTGTTATAGAACCGGACATCTCCCACACTGAAGCTTTCTTT.